This TCR beta chain was captured by sequencing in a study of T cells after yellow fever vaccination. Germline CDR1 and CDR2: SGDLS and YYNGEE. The length of the CDR3 is 16 residues. Trimming removed 0 bases from V and 2 bases from J, with 12 bases in between. TCRdb processed the 5' RACE reads anew with MiXCR; each CDR3 protein has one entry. The sample consists of about 340,000 distinct CDR3 sequences, around an eighth of them appearing once. The source is a man between 18 and 29 years old who received the YFV17D yellow fever vaccine. The specimen was CD4+ T cells sorted from PBMCs, collected 15 days after the yellow fever booster vaccination. V and J are TRBV9 and TRBJ2-1; possibly TRBD1 or TRBD2 for D (5 bases each). The CDR3 sequence is CASSVALGTTYNEQFF. The CDR3, as DNA: TGTGCCAGCAGCGTAGCCCTCGGGACCACCTACAATGAGCAGTTCTTC. The full variable domain, rest sourced from reference TRBV9 and TRBJ2-1, is DSGVTQTPKHLITATGQRVTLRCSPRSGDLSVYWYQQSLDQGLQFLIQYYNGEERAKGNILERFSAQQFPDLHSELNLSSLELGDSALYFCASSVALGTTYNEQFFGPGTRLTVL.